The table lists the clone carrying this TCR beta chain with many counts. Its antigen is not identified. This sample was included in a study of breast tumors, draining lymph nodes, adjacent tissues. TCRdb reprocessed the multiplex PCR reads via MiXCR and lists one record per CDR3 protein. The sample lists 200,000 or so distinct CDR3 sequences, 31% seen once, with 4% to 4.5% in the top ten. CDR3 size: 15 residues. V gave up 2 bases and J gave up 4 bases; unmatched junction bases: 1. Germline CDR1 is SGHTA and CDR2 is FQGTGA. Study-wide results and limits: Compared with basal-like, luminal-like tumors shared significantly more repertoire with nontumor tissue.

Axillary draining lymph nodes of breast cancer patients supplied the node samples. V and J are TRBV7-3 and TRBJ1-6, with 8 nucleotides matching TRBD1. The TCR comes from a female donor with breast cancer. Some clones in this sample may be carry-over from other donors' samples. The sample consisted of axillary lymph node tissue. CDR3 protein: CASSLQGAYNSPLHF. The CDR3 coding sequence is TGTGCCAGCAGCTTACAGGGGGCATATAATTCACCCCTCCACTTT.